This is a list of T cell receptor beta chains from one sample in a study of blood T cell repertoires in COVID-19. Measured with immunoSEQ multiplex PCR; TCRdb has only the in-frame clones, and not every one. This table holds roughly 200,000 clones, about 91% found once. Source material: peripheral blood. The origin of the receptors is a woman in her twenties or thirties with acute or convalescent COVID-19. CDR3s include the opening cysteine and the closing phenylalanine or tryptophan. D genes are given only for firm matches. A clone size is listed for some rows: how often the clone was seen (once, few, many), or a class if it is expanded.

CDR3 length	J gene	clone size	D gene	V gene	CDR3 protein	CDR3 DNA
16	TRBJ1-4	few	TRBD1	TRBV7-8	CASSSVDRGRIEKLFF	TGTGCCAGCAGCTCAGTGGACAGGGGGCGGATTGAAAAACTGTTTTTT
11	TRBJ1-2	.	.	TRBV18	CASSGQNGYTF	TGTGCCAGCTCAGGGCAGAATGGCTACACCTTC
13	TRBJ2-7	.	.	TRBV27	CASSLSLGGEQYF	TGTGCCAGCAGTTTATCCCTGGGGGGCGAGCAGTACTTC
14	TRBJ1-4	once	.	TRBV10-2	CASSEARDPAKLFF	TGCGCCAGCAGTGAGGCCCGGGATCCGGCGAAACTGTTTTTT
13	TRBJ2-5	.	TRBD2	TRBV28	CASGREVYETQYF	TGTGCCAGCGGGCGGGAGGTTTATGAGACCCAGTACTTC
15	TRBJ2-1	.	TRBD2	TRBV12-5	CASGTGNSGPDEQFF	TGTGCTAGTGGTACCGGAAATAGCGGGCCAGATGAGCAGTTCTTC
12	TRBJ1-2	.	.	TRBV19	CASSMGGSGYTF	TGTGCCAGTAGTATGGGAGGGAGTGGCTACACCTTC
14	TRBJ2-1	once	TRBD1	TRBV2	CASSPRGNAEEQFF	TGTGCCAGCAGCCCCAGGGGGAATGCTGAGGAGCAGTTCTTC
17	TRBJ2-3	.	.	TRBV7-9	CASSLAYSGSGTDTQYF	TGTGCCAGCAGCTTAGCCTACTCGGGGTCTGGAACAGATACGCAGTATTTT
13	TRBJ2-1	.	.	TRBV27	CASSLSQGNEQFF	TGTGCCAGCAGTTTATCTCAGGGGAATGAGCAGTTCTTC
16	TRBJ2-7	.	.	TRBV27	CASSYAPPGVPYEQYF	TGTGCCAGCAGTTATGCCCCCCCAGGGGTCCCCTACGAGCAGTACTTC
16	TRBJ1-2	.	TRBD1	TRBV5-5	CASSLLTGQGFYGYTF	TGTGCCAGCAGCTTATTAACGGGACAGGGCTTCTATGGCTACACCTTC
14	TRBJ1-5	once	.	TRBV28	CASSPRDTYQPQHF	TGTGCCAGCAGTCCTCGGGACACCTATCAGCCCCAGCATTTT
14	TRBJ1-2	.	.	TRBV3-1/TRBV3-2	CASSYLGEAYGYTF	TGTGCCAGCAGCTATTTAGGGGAGGCCTATGGCTACACCTTC
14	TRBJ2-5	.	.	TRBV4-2	CASSQEGRGETQYF	TGTGCCAGCAGCCAAGAGGGCAGGGGAGAGACCCAGTACTTC
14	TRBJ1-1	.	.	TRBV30	CAWSSQGGGVEAFF	TGTGCCTGGAGCTCACAGGGTGGGGGTGTTGAAGCTTTCTTT
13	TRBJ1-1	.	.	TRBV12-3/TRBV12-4	CASSFGGDVEAFF	TGTGCCAGCAGTTTTGGGGGCGACGTTGAAGCTTTCTTT
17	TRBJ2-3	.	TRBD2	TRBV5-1	CASSLVSSGSWSDTQYF	TGCGCCAGCAGCTTGGTTAGTAGCGGGAGTTGGTCAGATACGCAGTATTTT
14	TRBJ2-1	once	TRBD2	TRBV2	CASSLTSGSGEQFF	TGTGCCAGCAGTTTGACTAGCGGGAGCGGCGAGCAGTTCTTC
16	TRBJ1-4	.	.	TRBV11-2	CASSLDSGTAGQKLFF	TGTGCCAGCAGCTTAGACTCCGGGACTGCGGGGCAAAAACTGTTTTTT
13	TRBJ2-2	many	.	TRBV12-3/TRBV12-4	CATLTAGSGELFF	TGTGCCACCCTGACAGCGGGTTCCGGGGAGCTGTTTTTT
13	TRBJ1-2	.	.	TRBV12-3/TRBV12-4	CASSLQFGVGYTF	TGTGCCAGCAGCCTTCAATTCGGAGTCGGCTACACCTTC
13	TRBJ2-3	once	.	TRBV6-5	CASSYQWSDTQYF	TGTGCCAGCAGTTACCAGTGGTCGGATACGCAGTATTTT
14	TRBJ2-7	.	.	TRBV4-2	CASSQDGSSYEQYF	TGTGCCAGCAGCCAAGACGGGAGCTCCTACGAGCAGTACTTC
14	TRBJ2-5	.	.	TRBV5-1	CASSVTAGQETQYF	TGCGCCAGCAGCGTAACCGCGGGACAAGAGACCCAGTACTTC
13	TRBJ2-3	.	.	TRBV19	CASNERITDTQYF	TGTGCCAGTAATGAGCGGATCACAGATACGCAGTATTTT
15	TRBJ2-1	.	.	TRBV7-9	CASLAPEGPYNEQFF	TGTGCCAGCCTCGCCCCGGAGGGCCCCTACAATGAGCAGTTCTTC
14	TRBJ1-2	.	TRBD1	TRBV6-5	CATHRQGPLYGYTF	TGTGCCACCCACAGACAGGGCCCTCTCTATGGCTACACCTTC
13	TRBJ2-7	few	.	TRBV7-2	CASSTQVTYEQYF	TGTGCCAGCAGCACCCAGGTTACCTACGAGCAGTACTTC
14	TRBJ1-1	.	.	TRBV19	CASTKSSGSKEAFF	TGTGCCAGTACCAAAAGTTCGGGGTCTAAGGAAGCTTTCTTT
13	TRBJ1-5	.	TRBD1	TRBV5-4	CASSSGQDQPQHF	TGTGCCAGCAGCTCGGGACAGGACCAGCCCCAGCATTTT
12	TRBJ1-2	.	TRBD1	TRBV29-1	CSVDKGAGGYTF	TGCAGCGTTGATAAGGGGGCGGGAGGCTACACCTTC
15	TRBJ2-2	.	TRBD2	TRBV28	CASSPSGDGTGELFF	TGTGCCAGCAGCCCCAGCGGGGACGGTACCGGGGAGCTGTTTTTT
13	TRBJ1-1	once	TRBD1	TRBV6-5	CASKGTGVPTAFF	TGTGCCAGCAAAGGGACAGGGGTTCCGACAGCTTTCTTT
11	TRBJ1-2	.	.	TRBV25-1	CASSEGAGYTF	TGTGCCAGCAGTGAAGGGGCTGGCTACACCTTC
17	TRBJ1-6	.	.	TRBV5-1	CASSLEPGSVLGSPLHF	TGCGCCAGCAGCTTGGAGCCGGGATCAGTTTTGGGTTCACCCCTCCACTTT
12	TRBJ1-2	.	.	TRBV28	CASSLAAYGYTF	TGTGCCAGCAGCCTAGCGGCGTATGGCTACACCTTC